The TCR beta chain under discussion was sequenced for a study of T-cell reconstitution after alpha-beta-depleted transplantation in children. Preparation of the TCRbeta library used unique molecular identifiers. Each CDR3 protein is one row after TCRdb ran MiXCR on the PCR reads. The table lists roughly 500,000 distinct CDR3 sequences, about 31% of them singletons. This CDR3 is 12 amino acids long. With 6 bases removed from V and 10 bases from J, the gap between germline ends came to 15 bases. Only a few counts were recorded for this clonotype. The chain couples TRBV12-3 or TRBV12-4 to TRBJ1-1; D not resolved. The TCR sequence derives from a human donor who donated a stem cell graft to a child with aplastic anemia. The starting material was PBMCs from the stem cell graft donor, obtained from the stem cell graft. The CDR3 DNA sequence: TGTGCCAGCAGCCAAGACGGGAGGGTAGCTTTCTTT. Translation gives CASSQDGRVAFF.